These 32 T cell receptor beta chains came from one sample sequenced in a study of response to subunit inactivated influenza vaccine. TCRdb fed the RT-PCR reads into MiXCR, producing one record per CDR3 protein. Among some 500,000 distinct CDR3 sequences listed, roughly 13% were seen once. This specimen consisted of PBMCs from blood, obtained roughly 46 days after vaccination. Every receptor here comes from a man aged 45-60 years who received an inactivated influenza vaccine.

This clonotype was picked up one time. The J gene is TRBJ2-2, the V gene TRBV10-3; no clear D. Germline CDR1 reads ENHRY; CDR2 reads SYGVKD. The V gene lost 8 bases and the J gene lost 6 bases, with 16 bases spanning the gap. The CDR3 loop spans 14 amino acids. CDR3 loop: CAIRSSWGPGELFF. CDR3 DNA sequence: TGTGCCATCCGTAGTAGCTGGGGTCCCGGGGAGCTGTTTTTT.

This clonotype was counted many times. The chain's CDR3 is CAISEGGYQETQYF. The CDR3 DNA sequence: TGTGCCATCAGTGAGGGGGGATATCAAGAGACCCAGTACTTC. V and J are TRBV10-3 and TRBJ2-5; D may correspond to TRBD1 or TRBD2 (5 bases each). This CDR3 comprises 14 residues. Trimming left V 2 bases short and J 2 bases short, with 9 bases between. CDR1 and CDR2 (germline): ENHRY, SYGVKD.

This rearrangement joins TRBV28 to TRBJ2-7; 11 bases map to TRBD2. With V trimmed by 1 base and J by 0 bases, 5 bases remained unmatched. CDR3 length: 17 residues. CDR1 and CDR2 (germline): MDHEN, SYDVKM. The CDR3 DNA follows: TGTGCCAGCAGTTTATCTCTGACTAGCGGGGACTCCTACGAGCAGTACTTC. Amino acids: CASSLSLTSGDSYEQYF.

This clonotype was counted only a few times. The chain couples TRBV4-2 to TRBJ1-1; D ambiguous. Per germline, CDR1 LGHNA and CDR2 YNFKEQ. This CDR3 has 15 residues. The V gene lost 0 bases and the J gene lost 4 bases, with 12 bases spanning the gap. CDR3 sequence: CASSQDARGSTEAFF. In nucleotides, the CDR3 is TGTGCCAGCAGCCAAGATGCACGGGGAAGCACTGAAGCTTTCTTT.

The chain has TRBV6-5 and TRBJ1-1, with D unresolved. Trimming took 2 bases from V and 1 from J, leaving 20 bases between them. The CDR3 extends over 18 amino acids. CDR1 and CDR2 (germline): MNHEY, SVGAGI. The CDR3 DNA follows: TGTGCCAGCAGTTACCGGTATTTCGTGGGCCCCCAGAACACTGAAGCTTTCTTT. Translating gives CASSYRYFVGPQNTEAFF.

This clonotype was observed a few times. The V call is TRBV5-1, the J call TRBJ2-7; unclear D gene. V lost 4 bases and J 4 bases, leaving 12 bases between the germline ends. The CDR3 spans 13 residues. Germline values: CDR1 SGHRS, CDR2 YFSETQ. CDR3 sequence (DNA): TGCGCCAGCAGCCCTAACCAGCGTTACGAGCAGTACTTC. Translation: CASSPNQRYEQYF.

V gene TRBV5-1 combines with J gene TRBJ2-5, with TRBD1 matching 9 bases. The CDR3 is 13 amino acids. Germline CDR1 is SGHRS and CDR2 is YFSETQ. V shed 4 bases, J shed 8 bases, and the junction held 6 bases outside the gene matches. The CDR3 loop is CASSSPGQGTQYF. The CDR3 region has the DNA TGCGCCAGCAGCAGTCCGGGACAGGGAACCCAGTACTTC.

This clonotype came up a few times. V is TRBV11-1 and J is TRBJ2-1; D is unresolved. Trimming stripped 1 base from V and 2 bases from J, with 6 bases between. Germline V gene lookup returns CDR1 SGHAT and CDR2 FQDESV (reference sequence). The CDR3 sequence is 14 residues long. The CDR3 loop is CASSLVSAYNEQFF. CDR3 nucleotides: TGTGCCAGCAGCTTAGTTTCAGCCTACAATGAGCAGTTCTTC. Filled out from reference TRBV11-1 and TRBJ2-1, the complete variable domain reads EAEVAQSPRYKITEKSQAVAFWCDPISGHATLYWYRQILGQGPELLVQFQDESVVDDSQLPKDRFSAERLKGVDSTLKIQPAELGDSAMYLCASSLVSAYNEQFFGPGTRLTVL.

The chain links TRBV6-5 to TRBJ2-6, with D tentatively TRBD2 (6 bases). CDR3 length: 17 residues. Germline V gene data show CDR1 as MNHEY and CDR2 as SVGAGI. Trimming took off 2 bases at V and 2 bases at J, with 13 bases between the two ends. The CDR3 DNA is TGTGCCAGCAGTTACGAGGGCGGGGTAACTGGGGCCAACGTCCTGACTTTC. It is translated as CASSYEGGVTGANVLTF.

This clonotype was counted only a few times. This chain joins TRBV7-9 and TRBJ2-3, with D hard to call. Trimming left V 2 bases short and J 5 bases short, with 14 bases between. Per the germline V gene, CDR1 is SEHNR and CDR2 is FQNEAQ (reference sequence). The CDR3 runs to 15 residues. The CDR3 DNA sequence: TGTGCCAGCAGCTTACGTGGGATCGGCCTAGATACGCAGTATTTT. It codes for CASSLRGIGLDTQYF.

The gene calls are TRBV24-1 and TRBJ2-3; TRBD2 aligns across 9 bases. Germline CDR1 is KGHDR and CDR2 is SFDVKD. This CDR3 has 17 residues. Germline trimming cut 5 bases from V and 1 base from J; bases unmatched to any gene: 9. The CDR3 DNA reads TGTGCCACCAGTGGGCGGGAGGGCCAGAGGGGCACAGATACGCAGTATTTT. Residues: CATSGREGQRGTDTQYF.

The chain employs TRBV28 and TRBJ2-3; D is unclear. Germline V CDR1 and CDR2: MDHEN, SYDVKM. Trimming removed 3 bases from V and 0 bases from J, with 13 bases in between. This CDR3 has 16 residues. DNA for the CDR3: TGTGCCAGCAGTTTTCCCGGTCGCGCCAGCACAGATACGCAGTATTTT. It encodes CASSFPGRASTDTQYF.

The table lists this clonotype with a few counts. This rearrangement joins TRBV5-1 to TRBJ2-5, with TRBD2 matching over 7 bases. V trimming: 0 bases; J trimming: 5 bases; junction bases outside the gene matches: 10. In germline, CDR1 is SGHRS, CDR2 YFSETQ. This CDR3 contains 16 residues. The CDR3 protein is CASSLGQRGASETQYF. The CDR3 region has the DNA TGCGCCAGCAGCTTGGGCCAGCGGGGCGCGTCGGAGACCCAGTACTTC.

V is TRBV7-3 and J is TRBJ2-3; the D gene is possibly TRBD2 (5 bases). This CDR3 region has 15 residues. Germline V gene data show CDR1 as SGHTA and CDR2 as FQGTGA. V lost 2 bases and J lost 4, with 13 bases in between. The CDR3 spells CASSLGQVGADTQYF. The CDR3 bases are TGTGCCAGCAGCTTAGGGCAGGTGGGAGCAGATACGCAGTATTTT.

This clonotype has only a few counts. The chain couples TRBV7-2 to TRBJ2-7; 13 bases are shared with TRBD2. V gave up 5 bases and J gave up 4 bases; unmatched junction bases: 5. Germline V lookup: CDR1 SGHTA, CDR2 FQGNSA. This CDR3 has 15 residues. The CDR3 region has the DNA TGTGCCAGCAGCGAAAGACTAGCGGGAGGATACGAGCAGTACTTC. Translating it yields CASSERLAGGYEQYF.

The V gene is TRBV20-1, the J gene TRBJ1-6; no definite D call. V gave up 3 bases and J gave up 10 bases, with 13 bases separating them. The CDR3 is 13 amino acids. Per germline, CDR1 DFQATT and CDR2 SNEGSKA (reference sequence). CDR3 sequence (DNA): TGCAGTGCTAGTACATCGAGTTCATCACCCCTCCACTTT. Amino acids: CSASTSSSSPLHF.

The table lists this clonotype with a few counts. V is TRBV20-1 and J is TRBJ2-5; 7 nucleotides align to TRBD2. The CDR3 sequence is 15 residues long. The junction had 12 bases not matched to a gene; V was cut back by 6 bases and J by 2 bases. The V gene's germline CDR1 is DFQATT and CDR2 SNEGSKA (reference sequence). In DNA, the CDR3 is TGCAGTGCAATGGGACTACCGGAAACACAAGAGACCCAGTACTTC. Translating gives CSAMGLPETQETQYF.

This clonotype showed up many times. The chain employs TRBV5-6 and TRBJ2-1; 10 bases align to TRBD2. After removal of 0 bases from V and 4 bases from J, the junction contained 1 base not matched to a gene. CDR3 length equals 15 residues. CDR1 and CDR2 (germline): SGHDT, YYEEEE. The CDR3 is CASSLELAGYNEQFF. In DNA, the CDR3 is TGTGCCAGCAGCTTGGAACTAGCGGGATACAATGAGCAGTTCTTC.

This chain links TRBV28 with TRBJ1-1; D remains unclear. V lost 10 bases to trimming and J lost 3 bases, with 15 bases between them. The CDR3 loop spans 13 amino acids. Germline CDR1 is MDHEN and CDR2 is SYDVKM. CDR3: CATEWALDTEAFF. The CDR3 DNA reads TGTGCCACCGAGTGGGCGTTGGACACTGAAGCTTTCTTT.

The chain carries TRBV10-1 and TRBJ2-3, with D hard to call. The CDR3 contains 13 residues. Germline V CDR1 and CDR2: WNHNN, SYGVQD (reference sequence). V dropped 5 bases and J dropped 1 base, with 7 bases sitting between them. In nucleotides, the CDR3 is TGCGCCAGCAGTAGTACAGGCACAGATACGCAGTATTTT. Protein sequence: CASSSTGTDTQYF.

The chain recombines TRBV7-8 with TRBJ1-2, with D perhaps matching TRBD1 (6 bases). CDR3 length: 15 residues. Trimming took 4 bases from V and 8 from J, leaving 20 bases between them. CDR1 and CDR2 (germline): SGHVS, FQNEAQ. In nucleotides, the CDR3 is TGTGCCAGCAGCTATTCTGGGGGCGCGCATAGAGGCTACACCTTC. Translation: CASSYSGGAHRGYTF.

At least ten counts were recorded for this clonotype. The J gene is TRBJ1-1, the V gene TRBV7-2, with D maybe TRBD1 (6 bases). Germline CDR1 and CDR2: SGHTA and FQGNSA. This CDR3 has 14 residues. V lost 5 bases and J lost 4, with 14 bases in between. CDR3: CASSLRGGATEAFF. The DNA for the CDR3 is TGTGCCAGCAGCCTAAGGGGGGGGGCCACTGAAGCTTTCTTT.

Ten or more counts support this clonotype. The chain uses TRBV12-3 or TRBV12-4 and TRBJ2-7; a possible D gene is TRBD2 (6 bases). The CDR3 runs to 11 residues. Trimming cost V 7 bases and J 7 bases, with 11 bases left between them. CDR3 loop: CASTTAGEQYF. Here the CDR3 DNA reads TGTGCCAGCACCACAGCGGGTGAGCAGTACTTC.

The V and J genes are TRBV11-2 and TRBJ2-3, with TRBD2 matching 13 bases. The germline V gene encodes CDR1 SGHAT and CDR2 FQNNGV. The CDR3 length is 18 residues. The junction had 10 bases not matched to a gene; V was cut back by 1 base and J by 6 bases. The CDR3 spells CASSLVRTSGGAGDTQYF. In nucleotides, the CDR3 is TGTGCCAGCAGCTTAGTACGTACTAGCGGGGGGGCCGGCGATACGCAGTATTTT.

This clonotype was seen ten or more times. The DNA for the CDR3 is TGTGCCAGCAGTTCCTCGGACAGGGGGAGGGTGAGAGGGGCCAACGTCCTGACTTTC. It yields the protein CASSSSDRGRVRGANVLTF. The chain uses TRBV28 and TRBJ2-6; 10 positions agree with TRBD1. V trimming: 4 bases; J trimming: 4 bases; junction bases outside the gene matches: 13. CDR3 size: 19 residues. Germline V lookup: CDR1 MDHEN, CDR2 SYDVKM.

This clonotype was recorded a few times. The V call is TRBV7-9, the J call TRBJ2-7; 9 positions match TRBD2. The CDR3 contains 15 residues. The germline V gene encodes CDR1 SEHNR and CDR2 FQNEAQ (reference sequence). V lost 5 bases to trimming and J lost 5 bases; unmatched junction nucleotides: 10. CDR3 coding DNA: TGTGCCAGCAGCCCACAAGCGGGAGGTATAAACGAGCAGTACTTC. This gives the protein CASSPQAGGINEQYF.

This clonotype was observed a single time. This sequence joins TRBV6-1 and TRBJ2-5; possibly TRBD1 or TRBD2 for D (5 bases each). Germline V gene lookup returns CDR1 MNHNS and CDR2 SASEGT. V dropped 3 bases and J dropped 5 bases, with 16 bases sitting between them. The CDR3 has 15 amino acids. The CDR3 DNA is TGTGCCAGCAGTGACGGGTCGGGGCAAAGGGAGACCCAGTACTTC. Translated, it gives CASSDGSGQRETQYF.

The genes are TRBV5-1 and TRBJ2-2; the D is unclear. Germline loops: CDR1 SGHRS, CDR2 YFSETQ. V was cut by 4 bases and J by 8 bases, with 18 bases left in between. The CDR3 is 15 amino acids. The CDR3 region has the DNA TGCGCCAGCAGCGGATCCGTAGTGGATTCGGGGGAGCTGTTTTTT. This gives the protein CASSGSVVDSGELFF.

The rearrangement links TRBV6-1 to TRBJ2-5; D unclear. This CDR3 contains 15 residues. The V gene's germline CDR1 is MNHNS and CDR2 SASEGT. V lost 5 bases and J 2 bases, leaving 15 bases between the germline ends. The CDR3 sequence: CASSQMLGNQETQYF. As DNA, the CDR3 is TGTGCCAGCAGTCAGATGCTGGGAAATCAAGAGACCCAGTACTTC.

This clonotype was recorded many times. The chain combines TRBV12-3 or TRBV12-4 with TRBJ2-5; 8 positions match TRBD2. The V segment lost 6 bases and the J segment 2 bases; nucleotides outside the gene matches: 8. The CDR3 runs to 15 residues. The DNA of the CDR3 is TGTGCCAGCAGCCCGAGAGGGACTAGTCAAGAGACCCAGTACTTC. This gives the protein CASSPRGTSQETQYF.

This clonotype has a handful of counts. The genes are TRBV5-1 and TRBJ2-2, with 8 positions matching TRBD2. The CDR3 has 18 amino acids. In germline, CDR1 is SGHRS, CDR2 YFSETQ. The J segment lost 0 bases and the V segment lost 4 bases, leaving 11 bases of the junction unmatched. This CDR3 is CASSERRGAYSNTGELFF. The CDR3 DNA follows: TGCGCCAGCAGCGAGCGGCGGGGGGCGTATTCGAACACCGGGGAGCTGTTTTTT. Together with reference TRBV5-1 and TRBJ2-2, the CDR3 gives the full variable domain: KAGVTQTPRYLIKTRGQQVTLSCSPISGHRSVSWYQQTPGQGLQFLFEYFSETQRNKGNFPGRFSGRQFSNSRSEMNVSTLELGDSALYLCASSERRGAYSNTGELFFGEGSRLTVL.

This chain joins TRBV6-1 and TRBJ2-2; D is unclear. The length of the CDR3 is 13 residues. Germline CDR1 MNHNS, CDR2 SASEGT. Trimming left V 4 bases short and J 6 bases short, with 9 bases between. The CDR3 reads CASSARLAGELFF. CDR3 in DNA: TGTGCCAGCAGTGCTAGGCTAGCCGGGGAGCTGTTTTTT.